The clone carrying this T cell receptor (beta chain) showed up just a few times. Its antigen is still unknown. These data come from a study of T cell repertoires in cytomegalovirus infection. About the study: Epitope selection comprised recently identified HLA-C-restricted CMV epitopes and well-studied HLA-B-restricted CMV epitopes. From public TCR beta signatures came an indication of both CMV infection and matching HLA type.

Each CDR3 protein is one row after TCRdb ran MiXCR on the reads. In the table there are 450,000 to 650,000 distinct CDR3 sequences, approximately 40% of which are singletons. The CDR3 consists of 14 residues. Deletions cut 2 bases from V and 5 bases from J, with 9 bases between. The germline V gene has CDR1 SGHTA and CDR2 FQGNSA. This TCR was recovered from a human donor in good health (CMV status not recorded). Some clones in this sample may be carry-over from other donors' samples. The material was cultured PBMCs, obtained from culture after CMV antigen stimulation. The rearrangement links TRBV7-2 to TRBJ2-2; no clear D gene. The CDR3 nucleotides read TGTGCCAGCAGCTTACCCTTAGGGACCGGGGAGCTGTTTTTT. This codes for CASSLPLGTGELFF.